This record looks at one T cell receptor (beta chain) sequence and its context. These data originate in a study of CD8 T cells in Susac syndrome. RNA totalling roughly 0.5 to 1 ug underwent reverse transcription with random hexamers. Amplification of the TCR beta CDR3 was carried out by immunoSEQ multiplex PCR, which spanned a total of 54 Vbeta and 13 Jbeta segments. TCRdb fed the immunoSEQ multiplex PCR reads into MiXCR, producing one record per CDR3 protein. Found here are around 190,000 distinct CDR3 sequences, 95% of them singletons; the top ten hold under 0.12%. What was sequenced was CD4+ T cells from PBMCs. This TCR was recovered from a human donor in good health.

The CDR3 sequence is CSVERSANSGNTIYF. The CDR3 DNA reads as TGCAGCGTTGAAAGGTCGGCGAACTCTGGAAACACCATATATTTT. The chain recombines TRBV29-1 with TRBJ1-3; D gene ambiguous. Per the germline V gene, CDR1 is SQVTM and CDR2 is ANQGSEA. V was shortened by 2 bases and J by 0 bases, with 11 bases between the two germline ends. The CDR3 loop spans 15 amino acids.